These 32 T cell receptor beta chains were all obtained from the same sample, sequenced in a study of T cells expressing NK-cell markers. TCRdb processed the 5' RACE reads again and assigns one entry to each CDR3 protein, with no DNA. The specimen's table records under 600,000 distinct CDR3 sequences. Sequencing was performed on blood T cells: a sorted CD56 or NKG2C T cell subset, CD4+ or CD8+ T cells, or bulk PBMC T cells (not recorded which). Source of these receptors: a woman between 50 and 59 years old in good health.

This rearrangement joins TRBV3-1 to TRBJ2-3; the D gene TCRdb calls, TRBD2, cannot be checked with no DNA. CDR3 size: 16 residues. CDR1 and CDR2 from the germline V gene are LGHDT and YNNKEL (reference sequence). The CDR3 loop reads CASSRAWGGRADTQYF.

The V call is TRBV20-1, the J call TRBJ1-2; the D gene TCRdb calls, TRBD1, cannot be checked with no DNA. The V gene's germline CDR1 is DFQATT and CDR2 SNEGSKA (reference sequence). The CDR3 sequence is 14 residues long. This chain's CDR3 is CSARDWGQHYGYTF.

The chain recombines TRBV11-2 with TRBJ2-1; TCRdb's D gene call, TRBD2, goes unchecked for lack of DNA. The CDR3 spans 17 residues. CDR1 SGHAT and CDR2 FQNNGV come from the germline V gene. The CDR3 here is CASSFGGTSGGYNEQFF.

The CDR3 protein is CASRNARGPPGELFF. The J gene is TRBJ2-2, the V gene TRBV25-1; without DNA, the TCRdb call of TRBD1 cannot be checked. Per germline, CDR1 MGHDK and CDR2 SYGVNS. The CDR3 has 15 amino acids. The full variable domain, its missing parts supplied by reference TRBV25-1 and TRBJ2-2, is EADIYQTPRYLVIGTGKKITLECSQTMGHDKMYWYQQDPGMELHLIHYSYGVNSTEKGDLSSESTVSRIRTEHFPLTLESARPSHTSQYLCASRNARGPPGELFFGEGSRLTVL.

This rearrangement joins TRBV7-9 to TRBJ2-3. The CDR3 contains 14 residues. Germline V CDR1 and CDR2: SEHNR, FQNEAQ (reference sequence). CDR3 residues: CASDKTVGTDTQYF.

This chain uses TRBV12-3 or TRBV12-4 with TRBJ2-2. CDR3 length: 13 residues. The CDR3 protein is CASRLTNTGELFF.

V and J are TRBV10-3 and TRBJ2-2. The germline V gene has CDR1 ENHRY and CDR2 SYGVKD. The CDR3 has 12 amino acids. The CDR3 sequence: CAISGNTGELFF.

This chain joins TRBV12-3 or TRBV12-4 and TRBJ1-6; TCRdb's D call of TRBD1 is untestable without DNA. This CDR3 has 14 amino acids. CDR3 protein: CASSLVRGQSPLHF.

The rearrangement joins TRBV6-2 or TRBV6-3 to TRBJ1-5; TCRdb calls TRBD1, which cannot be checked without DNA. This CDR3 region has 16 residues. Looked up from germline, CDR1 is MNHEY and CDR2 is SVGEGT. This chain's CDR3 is CASSSDLTGANQPQHF.

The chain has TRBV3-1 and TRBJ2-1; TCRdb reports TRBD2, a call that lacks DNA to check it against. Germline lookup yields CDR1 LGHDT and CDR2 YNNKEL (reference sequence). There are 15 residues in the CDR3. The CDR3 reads CASSPVARVYNEQFF.

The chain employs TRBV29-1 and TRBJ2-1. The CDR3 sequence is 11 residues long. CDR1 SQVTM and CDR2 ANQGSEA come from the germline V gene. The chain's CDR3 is CSVVLWDEQFF.

CDR3 sequence: CASSNGLSTEKGEKLFF. The chain links TRBV5-5 to TRBJ1-4; TCRdb calls TRBD1, which cannot be checked without DNA. The CDR3 has 17 amino acids. Germline V gene lookup returns CDR1 SGHKS and CDR2 YYEKEE (reference sequence).

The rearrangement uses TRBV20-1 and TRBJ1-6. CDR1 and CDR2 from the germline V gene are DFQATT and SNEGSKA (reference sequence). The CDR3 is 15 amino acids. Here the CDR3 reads CSASSAGVGNSPLHF.

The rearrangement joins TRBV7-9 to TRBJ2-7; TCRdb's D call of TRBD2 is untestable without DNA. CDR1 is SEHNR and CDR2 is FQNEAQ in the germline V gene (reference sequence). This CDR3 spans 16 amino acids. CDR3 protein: CASSLVLREKNYEQYF.

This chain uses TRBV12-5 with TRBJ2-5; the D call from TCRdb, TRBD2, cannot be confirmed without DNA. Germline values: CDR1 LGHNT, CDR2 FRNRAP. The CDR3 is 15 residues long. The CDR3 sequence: CASGLVRSAGETQYF.

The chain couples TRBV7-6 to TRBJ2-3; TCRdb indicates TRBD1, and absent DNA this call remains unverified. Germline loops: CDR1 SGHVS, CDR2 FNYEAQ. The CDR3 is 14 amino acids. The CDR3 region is CASSLMGGPDTQYF.

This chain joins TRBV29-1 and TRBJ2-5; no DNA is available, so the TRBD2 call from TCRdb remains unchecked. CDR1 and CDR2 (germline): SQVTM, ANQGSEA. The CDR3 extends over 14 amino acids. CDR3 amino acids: CSVALGAGQETQYF.

The chain's CDR3 is CASSFTTRRTEAFF. The genes are TRBV5-1 and TRBJ1-1. CDR1 is SGHRS, CDR2 YFSETQ, per germline. CDR3 length: 14 residues.

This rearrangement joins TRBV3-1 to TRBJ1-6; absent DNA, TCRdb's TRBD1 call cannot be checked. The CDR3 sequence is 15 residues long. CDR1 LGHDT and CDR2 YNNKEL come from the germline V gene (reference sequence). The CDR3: CASSQGAGRGSPLHF.

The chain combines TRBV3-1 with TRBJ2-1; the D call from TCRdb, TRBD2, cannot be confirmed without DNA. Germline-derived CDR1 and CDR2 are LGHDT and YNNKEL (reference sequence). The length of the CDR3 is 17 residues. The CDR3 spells CASSQDLGGRADNEQFF.

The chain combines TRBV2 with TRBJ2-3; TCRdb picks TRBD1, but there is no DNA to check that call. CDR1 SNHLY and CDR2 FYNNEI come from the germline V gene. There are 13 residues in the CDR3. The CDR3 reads CASEIGGADTQYF. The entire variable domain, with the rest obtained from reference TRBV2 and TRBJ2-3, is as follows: EPEVTQTPSHQVTQMGQEVILRCVPISNHLYFYWYRQILGQKVEFLVSFYNNEISEKSEIFDDQFSVERPDGSNFTLKIRSTKLEDSAMYFCASEIGGADTQYFGPGTRLTVL.

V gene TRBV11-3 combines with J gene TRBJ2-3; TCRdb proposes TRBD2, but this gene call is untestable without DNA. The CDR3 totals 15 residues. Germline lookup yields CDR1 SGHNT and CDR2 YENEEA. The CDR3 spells CASKKTGGPPDTQYF. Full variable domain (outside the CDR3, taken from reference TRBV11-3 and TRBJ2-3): EAGVVQSPRYKIIEKKQPVAFWCNPISGHNTLYWYLQNLGQGPELLIRYENEEAVDDSQLPKDRFSAERLKGVDSTLKIQPAELGDSAVYLCASKKTGGPPDTQYFGPGTRLTVL.

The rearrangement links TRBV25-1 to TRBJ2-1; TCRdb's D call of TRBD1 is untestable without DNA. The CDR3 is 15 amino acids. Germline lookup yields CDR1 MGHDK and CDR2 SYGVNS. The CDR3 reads CASSVRPDRNNEQFF.

The CDR3 region is CASSEAGSSTDTQYF. V and J are TRBV6-1 and TRBJ2-3. This CDR3 comprises 15 residues. Germline values: CDR1 MNHNS, CDR2 SASEGT.

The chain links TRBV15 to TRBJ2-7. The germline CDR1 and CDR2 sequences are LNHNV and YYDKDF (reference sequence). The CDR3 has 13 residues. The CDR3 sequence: CATSRTQSYEQYF.

The CDR3 loop is CASSELAGLPSEYF. The chain links TRBV9 to TRBJ2-3; TCRdb names TRBD2, which stays unverified in the absence of DNA. In germline, CDR1 is SGDLS, CDR2 YYNGEE. The CDR3 contains 14 residues.

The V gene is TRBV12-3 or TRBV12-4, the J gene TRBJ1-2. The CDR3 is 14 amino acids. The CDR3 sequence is CASRPTPPNYGYTF.

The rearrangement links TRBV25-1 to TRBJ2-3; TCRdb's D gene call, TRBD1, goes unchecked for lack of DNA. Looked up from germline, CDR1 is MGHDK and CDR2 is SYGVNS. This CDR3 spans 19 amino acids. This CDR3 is CASSEWFAGAPLSTDTQYF.

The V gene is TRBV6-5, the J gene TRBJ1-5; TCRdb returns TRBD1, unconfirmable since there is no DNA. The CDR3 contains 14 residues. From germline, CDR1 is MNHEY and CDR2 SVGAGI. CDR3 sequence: CASSYDRREQPQHF.

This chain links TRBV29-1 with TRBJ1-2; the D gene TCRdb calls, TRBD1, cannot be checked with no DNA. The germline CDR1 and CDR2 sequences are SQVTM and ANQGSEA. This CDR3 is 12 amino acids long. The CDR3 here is CSAVGGGYGYTF.

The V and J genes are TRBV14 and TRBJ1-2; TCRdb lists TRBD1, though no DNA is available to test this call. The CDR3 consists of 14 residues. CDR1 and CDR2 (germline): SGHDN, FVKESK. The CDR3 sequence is CASSRWKGYEGYTF.

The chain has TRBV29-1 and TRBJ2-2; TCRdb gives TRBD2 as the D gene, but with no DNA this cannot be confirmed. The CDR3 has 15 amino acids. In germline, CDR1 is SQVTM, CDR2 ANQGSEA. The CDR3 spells CSGKRSRESSGELFF.